This is a list of T cell receptor beta chains from one sample in a study of tumor T cells in aggressive B-cell lymphoma. Measured with immunoSEQ multiplex PCR; TCRdb has only the in-frame clones, and not every one. The sample has around 10,000 clones, nearly 95% seen once. The sample taken for sequencing was tumor tissue. Receptors were obtained from an adult with diffuse large B cell lymphoma. Each CDR3 is given without its conserved first and last residue. The order of the fields is clone size, J gene, V gene, CDR3 protein. Some rows mark clone size as missing; the rest say once, few, many or name a class of expanded clone.

size: NA; J: TRBJ2-7; V: TRBV2; CDR3: ASSEVPDRNTYEQY
size: NA; J: TRBJ1-4; V: TRBV5-1; CDR3: ASSPQGTANEKLF
size: NA; J: TRBJ2-7; V: TRBV7-6; CDR3: ASSPGTRAYEQY
size: NA; J: TRBJ1-1; V: TRBV6-6; CDR3: ASSPGGATEAF
size: NA; J: TRBJ2-1; V: TRBV27; CDR3: ASSHMPTGRNEQF
size: NA; J: TRBJ1-4; V: TRBV18; CDR3: ASSSPGQGGEKLF
size: NA; J: TRBJ2-6; V: TRBV7-3; CDR3: ASSLRGRGPSGANVLT
size: NA; J: TRBJ2-7; V: TRBV7-2; CDR3: ASSLALLAGDPAYEQY
size: NA; J: TRBJ1-1; V: TRBV6-5; CDR3: ASSLTVNTEAF
size: NA; J: TRBJ2-1; V: TRBV4-1; CDR3: ASSQVEGLAGGDEQF
size: NA; J: TRBJ1-1; V: TRBV9; CDR3: ASSALSGGTEAF
size: NA; J: TRBJ2-6; V: TRBV7-3; CDR3: ASSLPRGSGANVLT
size: NA; J: TRBJ1-6; V: TRBV9; CDR3: ASSVGPGGSYNSPLH
size: NA; J: TRBJ1-2; V: TRBV7-6; CDR3: ASSPGQYYGYT
size: few; J: TRBJ1-2; V: TRBV14; CDR3: ASSSTGRDYYGYT
size: NA; J: TRBJ2-7; V: TRBV29-1; CDR3: SAVTGGIDLTYEQY
size: NA; J: TRBJ2-2; V: TRBV18; CDR3: ASSKGLANLAGELF